Detailed here is one T cell receptor beta chain. The target antigen is unknown. TCR beta VDJ and CDR3 profiles were obtained from a genomic DNA template. TCRdb used MiXCR to reprocess the reads, holding one entry per CDR3 protein. The sample records about 180,000 distinct CDR3 sequences, around 63% being singletons. Sequencing was done on patients that had shown CD8+CD57+ cell expansion by flow cytometry. The sample originates from a study of CD8+CD57+ T cells in acquired aplastic anemia. Whole-study findings and limits: With respect to CD8+ Simpson's diversity, patients and controls did not differ significantly.

The origin of this receptor is a human donor with aplastic anemia. Sequenced material: sorted CD4+, CD8+, or CD8+CD57+ T cells (not recorded which) from PBMCs.

The chain's CDR3 is CSVLPGQGRGYTF. In DNA, the CDR3 is TGCAGCGTCCTGCCGGGACAAGGACGGGGCTACACCTTC. V gene TRBV29-1 combines with J gene TRBJ1-2, with TRBD1 as a possible D gene (6 bases). The CDR3 runs to 13 residues. Trimming cost V 6 bases and J 8 bases, with 19 bases left between them. Germline values: CDR1 SQVTM, CDR2 ANQGSEA.